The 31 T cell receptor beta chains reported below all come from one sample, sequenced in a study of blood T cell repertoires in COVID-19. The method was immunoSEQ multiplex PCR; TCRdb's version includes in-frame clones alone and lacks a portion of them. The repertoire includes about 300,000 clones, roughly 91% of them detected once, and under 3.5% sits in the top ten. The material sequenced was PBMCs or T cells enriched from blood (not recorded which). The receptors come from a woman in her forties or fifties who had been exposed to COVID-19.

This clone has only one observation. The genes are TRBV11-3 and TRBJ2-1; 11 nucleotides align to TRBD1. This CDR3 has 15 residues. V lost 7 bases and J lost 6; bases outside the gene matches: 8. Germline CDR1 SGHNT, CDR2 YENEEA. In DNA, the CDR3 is TGTGCCAGCACCGCGACCGGGACAGGGGGCAATGAGCAGTTCTTC. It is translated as CASTATGTGGNEQFF.

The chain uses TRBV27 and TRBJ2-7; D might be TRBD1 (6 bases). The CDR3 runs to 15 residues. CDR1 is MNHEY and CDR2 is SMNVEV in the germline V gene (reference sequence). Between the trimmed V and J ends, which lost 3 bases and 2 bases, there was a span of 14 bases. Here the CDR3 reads CASSLFLGQPYEQYF. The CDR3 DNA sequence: TGTGCCAGCAGTTTGTTCCTCGGACAGCCCTACGAGCAGTACTTC.

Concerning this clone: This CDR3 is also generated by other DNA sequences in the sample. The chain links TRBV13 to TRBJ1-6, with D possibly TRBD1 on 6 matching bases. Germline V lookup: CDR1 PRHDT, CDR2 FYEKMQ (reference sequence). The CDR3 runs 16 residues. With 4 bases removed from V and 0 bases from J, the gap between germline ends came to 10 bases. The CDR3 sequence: CASSSQGSSYNSPLHF. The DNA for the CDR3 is TGTGCCAGCAGCTCACAGGGTAGCTCCTATAATTCACCCCTCCACTTT.

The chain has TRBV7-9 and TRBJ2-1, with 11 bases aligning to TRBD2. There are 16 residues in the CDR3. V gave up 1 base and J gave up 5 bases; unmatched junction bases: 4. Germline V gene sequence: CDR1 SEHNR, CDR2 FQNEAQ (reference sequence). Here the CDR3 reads CASSLDSGGAHNEQFF. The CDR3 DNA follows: TGTGCCAGCAGCTTAGATAGCGGGGGGGCCCACAATGAGCAGTTCTTC.

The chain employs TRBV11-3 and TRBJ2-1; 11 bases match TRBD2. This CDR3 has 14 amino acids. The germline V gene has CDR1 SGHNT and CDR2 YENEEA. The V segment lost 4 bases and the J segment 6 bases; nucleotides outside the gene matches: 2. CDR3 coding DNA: TGTGCCAGCAGCTCTAGCGGGGGGCGCAATGAGCAGTTCTTC. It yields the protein CASSSSGGRNEQFF.

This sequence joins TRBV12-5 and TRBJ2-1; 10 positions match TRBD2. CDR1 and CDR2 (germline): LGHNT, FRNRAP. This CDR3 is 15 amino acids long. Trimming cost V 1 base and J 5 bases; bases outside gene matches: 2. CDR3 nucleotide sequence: TGTGCTAGTGGTTTGGCCAGCGGGGGGGACAATGAGCAGTTCTTC. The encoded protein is CASGLASGGDNEQFF.

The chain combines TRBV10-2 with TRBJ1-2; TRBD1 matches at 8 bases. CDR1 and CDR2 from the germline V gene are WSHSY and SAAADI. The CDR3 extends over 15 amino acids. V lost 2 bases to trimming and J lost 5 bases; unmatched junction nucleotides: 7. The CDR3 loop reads CASSETPRTGYGYTF. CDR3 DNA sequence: TGCGCCAGCAGTGAGACCCCCCGGACAGGGTATGGCTACACCTTC.

The CDR3 DNA is TGCGCCAGCAGCACTGGACAGGGGGTGAACACTGAAGCTTTCTTT. This gives the protein CASSTGQGVNTEAFF. The V call is TRBV5-1, the J call TRBJ1-1; 10 bases align to TRBD1. Per the germline V gene, CDR1 is SGHRS and CDR2 is YFSETQ. With 4 bases clipped from V and 0 bases from J, the junction kept 3 bases outside the gene matches. CDR3 length: 15 residues. The variable domain in full, with the rest retrieved from reference TRBV5-1 and TRBJ1-1, is KAGVTQTPRYLIKTRGQQVTLSCSPISGHRSVSWYQQTPGQGLQFLFEYFSETQRNKGNFPGRFSGRQFSNSRSEMNVSTLELGDSALYLCASSTGQGVNTEAFFGQGTRLTVV.

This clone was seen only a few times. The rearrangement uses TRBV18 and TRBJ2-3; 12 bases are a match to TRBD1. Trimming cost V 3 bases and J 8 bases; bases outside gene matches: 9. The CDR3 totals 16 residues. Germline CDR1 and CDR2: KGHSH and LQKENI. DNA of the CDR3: TGTGCCAGCTCACCCCCGGGACAGGGGGCTTTGGGTACGCAGTATTTT. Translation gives CASSPPGQGALGTQYF.

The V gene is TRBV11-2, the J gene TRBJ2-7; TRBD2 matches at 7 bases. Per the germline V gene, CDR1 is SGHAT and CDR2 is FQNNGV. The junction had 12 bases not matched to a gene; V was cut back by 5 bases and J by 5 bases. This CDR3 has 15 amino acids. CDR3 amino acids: CASSPLRTSIHEQYF. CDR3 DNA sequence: TGTGCCAGCAGCCCCCTCAGGACTAGTATCCACGAGCAGTACTTC.

The CDR3 coding sequence is TGTGCCAGCAGCACCCGACACCTGCTAAACACTGAAGCTTTCTTT. It specifies CASSTRHLLNTEAFF. V is TRBV21-1 and J is TRBJ1-1; the D call TRBD1 from the table was never checked on the DNA. TRBV21-1 is noted as a pseudogene. The CDR3 length is 15 residues.

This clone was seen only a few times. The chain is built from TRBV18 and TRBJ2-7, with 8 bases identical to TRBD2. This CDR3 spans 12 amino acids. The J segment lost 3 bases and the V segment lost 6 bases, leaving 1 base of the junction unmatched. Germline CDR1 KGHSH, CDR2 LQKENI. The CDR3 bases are TGTGCCAGCTCCCGGGAGGGCTACGAGCAGTACTTC. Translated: CASSREGYEQYF.

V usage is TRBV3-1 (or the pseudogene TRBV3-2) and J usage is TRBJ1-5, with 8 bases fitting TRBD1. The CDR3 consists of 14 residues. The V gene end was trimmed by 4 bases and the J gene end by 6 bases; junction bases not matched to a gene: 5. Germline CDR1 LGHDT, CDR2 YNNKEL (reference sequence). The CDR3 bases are TGTGCCAGCAGCCCCACAGGGGGTCGTCAGCCCCAGCATTTT. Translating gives CASSPTGGRQPQHF.

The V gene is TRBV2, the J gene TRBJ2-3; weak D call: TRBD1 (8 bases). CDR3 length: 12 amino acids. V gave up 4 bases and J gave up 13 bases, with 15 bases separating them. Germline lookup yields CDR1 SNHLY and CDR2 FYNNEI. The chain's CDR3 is CASSGDTGGEYF. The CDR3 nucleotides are TGTGCCAGCAGTGGCGATACAGGGGGGGAGTATTTT.

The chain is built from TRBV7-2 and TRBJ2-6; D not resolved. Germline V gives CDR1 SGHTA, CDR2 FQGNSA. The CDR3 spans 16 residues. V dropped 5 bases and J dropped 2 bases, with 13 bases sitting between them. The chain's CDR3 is CASSPQPGTGANVLTF. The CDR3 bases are TGTGCCAGCAGCCCCCAGCCAGGTACTGGGGCCAACGTCCTGACTTTC. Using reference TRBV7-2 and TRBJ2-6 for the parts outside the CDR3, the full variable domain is GAGVSQSPSNKVTEKGKDVELRCDPISGHTALYWYRQSLGQGLEFLIYFQGNSAPDKSGLPSDRFSAERTGGSVSTLTIQRTQQEDSAVYLCASSPQPGTGANVLTFGAGSRLTVL.

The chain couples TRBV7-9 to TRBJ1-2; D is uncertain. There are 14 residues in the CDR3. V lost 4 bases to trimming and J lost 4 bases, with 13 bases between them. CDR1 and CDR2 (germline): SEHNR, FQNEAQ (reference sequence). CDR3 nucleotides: TGTGCCAGCAGCTCCCCATCGGGAATCTATGGCTACACCTTC. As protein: CASSSPSGIYGYTF.

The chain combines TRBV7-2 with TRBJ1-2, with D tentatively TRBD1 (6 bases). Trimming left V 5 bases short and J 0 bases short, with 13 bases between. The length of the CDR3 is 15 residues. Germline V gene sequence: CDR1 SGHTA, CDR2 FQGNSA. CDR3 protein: CASSPRTAANYGYTF. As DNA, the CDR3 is TGTGCCAGCAGCCCGCGGACAGCAGCTAACTATGGCTACACCTTC.

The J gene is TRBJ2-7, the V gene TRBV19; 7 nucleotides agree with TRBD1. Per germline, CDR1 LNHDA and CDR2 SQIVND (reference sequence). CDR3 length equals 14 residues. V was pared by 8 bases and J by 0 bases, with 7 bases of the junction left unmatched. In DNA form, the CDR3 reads TGTGCCAGTGAGGGACAGAGGAGCTCCTACGAGCAGTACTTC. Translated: CASEGQRSSYEQYF.

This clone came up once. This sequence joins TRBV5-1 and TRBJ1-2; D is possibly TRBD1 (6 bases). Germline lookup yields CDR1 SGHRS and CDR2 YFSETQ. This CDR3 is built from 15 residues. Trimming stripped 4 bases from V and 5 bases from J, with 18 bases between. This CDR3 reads CASSPEWGGQYGYTF. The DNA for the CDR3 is TGCGCCAGCAGCCCGGAATGGGGGGGGCAATATGGCTACACCTTC.

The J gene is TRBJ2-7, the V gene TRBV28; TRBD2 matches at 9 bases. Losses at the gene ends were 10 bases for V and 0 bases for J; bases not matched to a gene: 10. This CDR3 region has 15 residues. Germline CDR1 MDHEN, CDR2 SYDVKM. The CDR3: CATNSGGPRSYEQYF. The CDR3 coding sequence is TGTGCCACCAACAGCGGGGGGCCCCGCTCCTACGAGCAGTACTTC.

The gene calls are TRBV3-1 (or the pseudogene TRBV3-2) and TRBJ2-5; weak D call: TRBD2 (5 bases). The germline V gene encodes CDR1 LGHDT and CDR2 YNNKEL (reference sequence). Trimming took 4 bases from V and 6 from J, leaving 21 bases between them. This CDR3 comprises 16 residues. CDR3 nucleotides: TGTGCCAGCAGCCCCCCACGTAGCGCGCCCGAAAAGACCCAGTACTTC. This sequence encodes CASSPPRSAPEKTQYF.

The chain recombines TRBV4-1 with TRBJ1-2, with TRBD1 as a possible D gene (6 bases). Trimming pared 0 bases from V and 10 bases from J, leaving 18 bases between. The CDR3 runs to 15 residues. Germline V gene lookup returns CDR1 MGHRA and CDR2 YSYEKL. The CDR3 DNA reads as TGCGCCAGCAGCCAAGATAGCAGGGGCGTCAAAACCTACACCTTC. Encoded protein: CASSQDSRGVKTYTF.

The CDR3 region is CASSLGSGGAYNEQFF. In nucleotides, the CDR3 is TGTGCCAGCAGCCTAGGGTCAGGGGGTGCCTACAATGAGCAGTTCTTC. The V gene is TRBV7-9, the J gene TRBJ2-1, with TRBD1 identical over 7 bases. This CDR3 is built from 16 residues. Per germline, CDR1 SEHNR and CDR2 FQNEAQ (reference sequence). V gave up 5 bases and J gave up 2 bases; unmatched junction bases: 9. Based on the CDR3 plus reference TRBV7-9 and TRBJ2-1, the full variable domain is DTGVSQNPRHKITKRGQNVTFRCDPISEHNRLYWYRQTLGQGPEFLTYFQNEAQLEKSRLLSDRFSAERPKGSFSTLEIQRTEQGDSAMYLCASSLGSGGAYNEQFFGPGTRLTVL.

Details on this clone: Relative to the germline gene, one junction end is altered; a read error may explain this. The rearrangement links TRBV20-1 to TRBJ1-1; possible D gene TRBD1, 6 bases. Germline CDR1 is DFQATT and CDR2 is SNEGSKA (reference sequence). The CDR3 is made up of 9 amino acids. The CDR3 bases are TGCAGGGGACGGACAGTGAATAGGTTT. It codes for CRGRTVNRF.

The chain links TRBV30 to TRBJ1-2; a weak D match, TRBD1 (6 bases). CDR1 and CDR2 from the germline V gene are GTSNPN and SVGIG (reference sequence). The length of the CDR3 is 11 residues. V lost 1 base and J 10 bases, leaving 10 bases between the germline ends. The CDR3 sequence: CAWSGGGVYTF. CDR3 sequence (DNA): TGTGCCTGGAGTGGTGGGGGCGTCTACACCTTC. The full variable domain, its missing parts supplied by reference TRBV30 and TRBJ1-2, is SQTIHQWPATLVQPVGSPLSLECTVEGTSNPNLYWYRQAAGRGLQLLFYSVGIGQISSEVPQNLSASRPQDRQFILSSKKLLLSDSGFYLCAWSGGGVYTFGSGTRLTVV.

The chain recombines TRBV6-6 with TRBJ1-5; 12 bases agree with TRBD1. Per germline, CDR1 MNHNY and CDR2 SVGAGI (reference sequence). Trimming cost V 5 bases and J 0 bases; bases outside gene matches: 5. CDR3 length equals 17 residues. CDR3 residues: CASSPRDRGLSNQPQHF. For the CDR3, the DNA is TGTGCCAGCAGTCCCCGGGACAGGGGGCTTAGCAATCAGCCCCAGCATTTT.

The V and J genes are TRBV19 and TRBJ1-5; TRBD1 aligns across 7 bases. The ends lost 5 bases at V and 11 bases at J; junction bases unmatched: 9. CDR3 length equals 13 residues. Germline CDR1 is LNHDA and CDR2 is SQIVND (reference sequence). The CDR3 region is CASSQQGDRAQHF. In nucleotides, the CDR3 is TGTGCCAGTAGTCAGCAGGGGGACCGGGCCCAGCATTTT.

The CDR3: CASSAGSDGGRETQYF. In nucleotides, the CDR3 is TGTGCCAGCAGCGCAGGCTCCGACGGGGGGAGGGAGACCCAGTACTTC. The chain employs TRBV4-2 and TRBJ2-5, with 7 bases fitting TRBD2. CDR1 and CDR2 from the germline V gene are LGHNA and YNFKEQ. This CDR3 comprises 16 residues. The junction had 14 bases not matched to a gene; V was cut back by 5 bases and J by 5 bases.

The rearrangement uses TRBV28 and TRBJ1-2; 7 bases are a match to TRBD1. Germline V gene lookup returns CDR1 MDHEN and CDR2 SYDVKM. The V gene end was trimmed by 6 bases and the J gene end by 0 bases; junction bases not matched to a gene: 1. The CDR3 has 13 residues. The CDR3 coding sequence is TGTGCCAGCAGGACAGGGCCTAACTATGGCTACACCTTC. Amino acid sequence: CASRTGPNYGYTF.

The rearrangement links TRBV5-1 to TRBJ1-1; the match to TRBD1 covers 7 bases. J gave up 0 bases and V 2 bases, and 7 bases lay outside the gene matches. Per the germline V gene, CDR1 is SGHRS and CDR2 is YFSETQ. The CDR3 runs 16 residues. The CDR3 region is CASSLEGQRVNTEAFF. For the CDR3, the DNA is TGCGCCAGCAGCTTAGAGGGACAGCGAGTGAACACTGAAGCTTTCTTT.

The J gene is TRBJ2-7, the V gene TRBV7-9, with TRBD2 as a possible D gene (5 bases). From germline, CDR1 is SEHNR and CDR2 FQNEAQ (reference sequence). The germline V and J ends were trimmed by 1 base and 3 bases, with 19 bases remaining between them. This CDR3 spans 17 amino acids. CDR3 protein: CASSLGGGVGTGYEQYF. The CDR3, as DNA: TGTGCCAGCAGCTTAGGTGGAGGTGTGGGTACGGGCTACGAGCAGTACTTC.